The T cell receptor beta chain described here comes from a study of siplizumab effects on memory and regulatory T cells. The repertoire was sequenced with immunoSEQ multiplex PCR; TCRdb's copy has only in-frame clones and lacks some. The repertoire consists of 95,000 to 100,000 clones, with roughly 91% occurring once and the leading ten covering around 12%. Regarding the study as a whole: Only a minor fraction of alloreactive clones mapped to unstimulated subsets.

V was cut by 0 bases and J by 9 bases, with 18 bases left in between. The CDR3 runs to 16 residues. Germline assignment: CDR1 LNHNV and CDR2 YYDKDF (reference sequence). In this sample, this clone turned up once. Its cognate antigen is unknown. The TCR comes from a human donor in good health. The gene calls are TRBV15 and TRBJ1-5, with a weak D call TRBD1 (6 bases). The sample was non-Treg CD4+ T cells sorted from blood. The CDR3 protein is CATSRDYRQDVSPQHF. CDR3 DNA: TGTGCCACCAGCAGAGATTACCGACAGGATGTTTCGCCCCAGCATTTT.